Listed below are T cell receptor beta chains from one sample, sequenced in a study of blood T cell repertoires in COVID-19. Measured with immunoSEQ multiplex PCR; TCRdb has only the in-frame clones, and not every one. The data hold about 230,000 clones, with over 80% observed a single time. Sample: peripheral blood. The origin of the receptors is a man in his forties or fifties with acute or convalescent COVID-19. The CDR3 runs from the conserved cysteine through the conserved F or W. Fields, in order: D gene, CDR3 length, J gene, V gene, clone size, CDR3 DNA, CDR3 protein. A D gene is named only where the DNA matches it firmly. Expanded clones get a size class; other rows say once, few or many, or leave the size out.

TRBD2	16	TRBJ2-1	TRBV9	.	TGTGCCAGCACCAACGGGGGGTCTAGGCCCTACAATGAGCAGTTCTTC	CASTNGGSRPYNEQFF
.	16	TRBJ2-1	TRBV10-1	.	TGCGCCAGCAGTGAGTCTGGTCGGAGCTCCTACAATGAGCAGTTCTTC	CASSESGRSSYNEQFF
TRBD1	13	TRBJ1-6	TRBV7-3	.	TGTGCCAGCAGCTTCAACAGGGGCTCACCCCTCCACTTT	CASSFNRGSPLHF
TRBD1	17	TRBJ1-5	TRBV28	.	TGTGCCAGCAGGGAGGGTCGGACAGGGCTTAGCAATCAGCCCCAGCATTTT	CASREGRTGLSNQPQHF
TRBD2	19	TRBJ2-7	TRBV10-1	.	TGCGCCAGCAGTCACAGCCTCCGGGACCCCACCGAGCGGGGATACGAGCAGTACTTC	CASSHSLRDPTERGYEQYF
TRBD2	15	TRBJ2-7	TRBV7-2	.	TGTGCCAGCAGCCGCGAACCCCAGCGGGGCTACGAGCAGTACTTC	CASSREPQRGYEQYF
.	15	TRBJ1-3	TRBV2	.	TGTGCCAGCAGTGGTGGAGGGCTAGCTGGAAACACCATATATTTT	CASSGGGLAGNTIYF
.	12	TRBJ2-7	TRBV5-1	.	TGCGCCAGCAGCTCCTTCTCCTACGAGCAGTACTTC	CASSSFSYEQYF
.	15	TRBJ2-6	TRBV5-6	.	TGTGCCAGCAGCCCCCCTGTGTCTGGGGCCAACGTCCTGACTTTC	CASSPPVSGANVLTF
TRBD2	16	TRBJ2-1	TRBV10-3	.	TGTGCCATCAGTGAGTCCTGGACTAGCGGGAGGAATGAGCAGTTCTTC	CAISESWTSGRNEQFF
TRBD1	13	TRBJ1-4	TRBV30	.	TGTGCCTGGGGCCGGGACAGGGACGAAAAACTGTTTTTT	CAWGRDRDEKLFF
TRBD1	17	TRBJ1-1	TRBV10-3	.	TGTGCCATCAGAACCGGGACAGGGGCTCTTATGAACACTGAAGCTTTCTTT	CAIRTGTGALMNTEAFF
.	15	TRBJ2-3	TRBV20-1	.	TGCAGTGCTAGTGCAGGGGGCGGGGGTCGAGATACGCAGTATTTT	CSASAGGGGRDTQYF
.	17	TRBJ2-2	TRBV9	.	TGTGCCAGCAGCCTCTACCCTCAGGGAAGAGTCACCGGGGAGCTGTTTTTT	CASSLYPQGRVTGELFF
TRBD2	17	TRBJ2-5	TRBV7-9	few	TGTGCCAGCAGCTCATCCCCGGGCGAGCGGGGACAAGAGACCCAGTACTTC	CASSSSPGERGQETQYF
.	15	TRBJ1-5	TRBV15	.	TGTGCCACCAGCAGAGATCTACAGGGCACTCAGCCCCAGCATTTT	CATSRDLQGTQPQHF
.	15	TRBJ1-2	TRBV7-2	few	TGTGCCAGCAGCCCTAGGGCGGGAGAGAACTATGGCTACACCTTC	CASSPRAGENYGYTF
TRBD2	18	TRBJ2-7	TRBV4-3	.	TGCGCCAGCAGCCAAGTCCCTTCCGGGCTAGCGGGAGCCGGCGAGCAGTACTTC	CASSQVPSGLAGAGEQYF
.	15	TRBJ1-4	TRBV27	.	TGTGCCAGCAGTTTTTCGGGGGACCGGAATGAAAAACTGTTTTTT	CASSFSGDRNEKLFF
TRBD2	13	TRBJ2-1	TRBV6-6	.	TGTGCCAGCAGGGGACTAGTCTTCAATGAGCAGTTCTTC	CASRGLVFNEQFF
.	13	TRBJ2-7	TRBV2	.	TGTGCCAGCAGTGAACATCTCCGGGGCGAGCAGTACTTC	CASSEHLRGEQYF
.	17	TRBJ2-5	TRBV2	once	TGTGCCAGCAGTGATATCGAGCAAAACTTGTACCAAGAGACCCAGTACTTC	CASSDIEQNLYQETQYF
.	13	TRBJ2-2	TRBV7-6	few	TGTGCCAGCAGCTTAGCCCCTAACGGGGAGCTGTTTTTT	CASSLAPNGELFF
.	15	TRBJ2-2	TRBV18	.	TGTGCCAGCTCACTGGGCCAGACCAACACCGGGGAGCTGTTTTTT	CASSLGQTNTGELFF
TRBD1	17	TRBJ2-7	TRBV19	.	TGTGCCAGTACCTCTGCAACAGGGGGCCAAGAAGGTTACGAGCAGTACTTC	CASTSATGGQEGYEQYF
.	15	TRBJ1-4	TRBV5-5	.	TGTGCCAGCAGCGCCGCTGGGGCCCCCGATGAAAAACTGTTTTTT	CASSAAGAPDEKLFF
.	13	TRBJ1-6	TRBV19	once	TGTGCCAGTAAGGAGCCCTATAATTCACCCCTCCACTTT	CASKEPYNSPLHF
.	13	TRBJ1-2	TRBV2	few	TGTGCCAGCAGTTCGCGGGCGGGCTATGGCTACACCTTC	CASSSRAGYGYTF
TRBD2	14	TRBJ2-1	TRBV7-9	.	TGTGCCAGCAGCGGTAGCGGGAGGGCCTATGAGCAGTTCTTC	CASSGSGRAYEQFF
.	16	TRBJ1-5	TRBV19	.	TGTGCCAGTAGTATAGACTACAGGGTGCTTCAGGTGGCCCAGCATTTT	CASSIDYRVLQVAQHF
.	12	TRBJ1-2	TRBV30	.	TGTGCCTGGAGTGTACCGGGGGATGGCTACACCTTC	CAWSVPGDGYTF
TRBD2	16	TRBJ2-3	TRBV27	.	TGTGCCAGCAGTACCATAGCGGGAGCGGGTCGCGATACGCAGTATTTT	CASSTIAGAGRDTQYF
.	15	TRBJ1-1	TRBV5-4	few	TGTGCCAGCAGCAACGGAGGCAGAATGAACACTGAAGCTTTCTTT	CASSNGGRMNTEAFF
TRBD1	15	TRBJ2-3	TRBV7-8	.	TGTGCCAGCAGCTTTCAGGGGACAGGGGCAGATACGCAGTATTTT	CASSFQGTGADTQYF
.	14	TRBJ1-1	TRBV7-3	.	TGTGCCAGCAGCACCACCGGACCGGACTCGCGGGCTTTCTTT	CASSTTGPDSRAFF
.	17	TRBJ1-2	TRBV7-8	.	TGTGCCAGCAGCACCGAGCGGGAACTACCCCAACCCTATGGCTACACCTTC	CASSTERELPQPYGYTF
.	14	TRBJ2-2	TRBV29-1	.	TGCAGCGTTTCTTTACTAGCCGCTACCGGGGAGCTGTTTTTT	CSVSLLAATGELFF
.	16	TRBJ2-3	TRBV11-1	.	TGTGCCAGCAGCTTACGTTCGGGATCCCGGGAGCATACGCAGTATTTT	CASSLRSGSREHTQYF
.	11	TRBJ1-2	TRBV2	.	TGTGCCAGCAGGCTTCAGGGCGTAGGAACCTTC	CASRLQGVGTF
TRBD1	16	TRBJ1-1	TRBV2	.	TGTGCCAGCAGGACCGGGACAGGGGGTTTGGGCACTGAAGCTTTCTTT	CASRTGTGGLGTEAFF
TRBD1	15	TRBJ2-2	TRBV19	.	TGTGCCGTTAATAGAGGGACAGCGAACACCGGGGAGCTGTTTTTT	CAVNRGTANTGELFF
.	16	TRBJ1-1	TRBV2	.	TGTGCCAGCAGTGAAGCGAACCCACAGGTCTGGGACAAAGCTTTCTTT	CASSEANPQVWDKAFF
TRBD2	17	TRBJ2-3	TRBV29-1	.	TGCAGCGTTGGACAACCGGGACTAGCGGGATTCACAGATACGCAGTATTTT	CSVGQPGLAGFTDTQYF
.	13	TRBJ2-7	TRBV7-2	.	TGTGCCAGCAGCTTTCGGGGGACCTACGAGCAGTACTTC	CASSFRGTYEQYF
TRBD1	13	TRBJ1-6	TRBV19	.	TGTGCCAGTAGCGGACAGGGTGATTCACCCCTCCACTTT	CASSGQGDSPLHF
.	14	TRBJ2-5	TRBV7-9	.	TGTGCCAGCAGCTTAGATGACTTCCAAGAGACCCAGTACTTC	CASSLDDFQETQYF
.	13	TRBJ1-2	TRBV5-4	.	TGTGCCAGCAGGGGTGGTCCTAGCTATGGCTACACCTTC	CASRGGPSYGYTF
TRBD1	15	TRBJ2-7	TRBV11-2	.	TGTGCCAGCAGCTCCCGACAGGGGCGGTTATACGAGCAGTACTTC	CASSSRQGRLYEQYF
.	12	TRBJ2-5	TRBV3-1/TRBV3-2	.	TGTGCCAGCAGCGTACAGGGTGAGACCCAGTACTTC	CASSVQGETQYF
.	13	TRBJ2-7	TRBV12-3/TRBV12-4	.	TGTGCCAGCAGTTCCGTTTTAGACTACGAGCAGTACTTC	CASSSVLDYEQYF
.	16	TRBJ1-1	TRBV5-5	.	TGTGCCAGCAGGTCGACGGGAGGCGCCCCCGACACTGAAGCTTTCTTT	CASRSTGGAPDTEAFF
TRBD2	17	TRBJ2-7	TRBV9	once	TGTGCCAGCAGCGCCGGGACTAGCGGGACCCTCGACTACGAGCAGTACTTC	CASSAGTSGTLDYEQYF
.	14	TRBJ1-2	TRBV10-3	.	TGTGCCATCAGTGACGGAGGGGCCGACTATGGCTACACCTTC	CAISDGGADYGYTF
.	16	TRBJ1-2	TRBV19	few	TGTGCCAGTAGTATATCCGCCGCAGATATTAACTATGGCTACACCTTC	CASSISAADINYGYTF
.	14	TRBJ2-1	TRBV5-6	.	TGTGCCAGCAGCTTGTTCAGGGGAAGTAGTGAGCAGTTCTTC	CASSLFRGSSEQFF